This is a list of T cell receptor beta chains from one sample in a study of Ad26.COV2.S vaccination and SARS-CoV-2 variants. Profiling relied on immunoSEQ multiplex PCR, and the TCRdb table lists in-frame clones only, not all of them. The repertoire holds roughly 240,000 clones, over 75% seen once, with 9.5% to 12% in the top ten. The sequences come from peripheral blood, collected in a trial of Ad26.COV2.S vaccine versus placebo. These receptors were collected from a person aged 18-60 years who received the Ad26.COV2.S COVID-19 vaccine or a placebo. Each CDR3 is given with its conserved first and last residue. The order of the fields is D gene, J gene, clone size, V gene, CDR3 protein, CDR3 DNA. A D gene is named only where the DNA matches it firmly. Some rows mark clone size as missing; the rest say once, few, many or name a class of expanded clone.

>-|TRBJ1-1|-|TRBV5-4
CASSLGSWAFF
TGTGCCAGCAGCTTGGGGTCGTGGGCTTTCTTT
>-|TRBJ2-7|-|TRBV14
CASSQWWGGEQYF
TGTGCCAGCAGCCAATGGTGGGGAGGCGAGCAGTACTTC
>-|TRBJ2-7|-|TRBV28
CASSLRQVLYYEQYF
TGTGCCAGCAGTTTGCGACAGGTCCTCTACTACGAGCAGTACTTC
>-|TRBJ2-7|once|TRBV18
CASSLQRAEQYF
TGTGCCAGCTCACTCCAGAGGGCAGAACAGTACTTC
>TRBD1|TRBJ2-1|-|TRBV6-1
CASSERGTTGVNEQFF
TGTGCCAGCAGTGAAAGGGGAACGACAGGGGTGAATGAGCAGTTCTTC
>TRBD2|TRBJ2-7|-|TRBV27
CASSPRPGGPIEQYF
TGTGCCAGCAGTCCACGTCCGGGAGGGCCGATCGAGCAGTACTTC
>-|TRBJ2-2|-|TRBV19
CASMTAPNTGELFF
TGTGCCAGTATGACAGCCCCGAACACCGGGGAGCTGTTTTTT
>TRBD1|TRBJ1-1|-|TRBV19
CASIRGRGGDTEAFF
TGTGCCAGTATCCGAGGGCGAGGGGGCGACACTGAAGCTTTCTTT
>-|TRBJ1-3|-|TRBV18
CASSPRGPYHSGNTIYF
TGTGCCAGCTCACCCCGGGGCCCGTACCACTCTGGAAACACCATATATTTT
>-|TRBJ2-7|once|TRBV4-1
CASSQDYSGRRDEQYF
TGCGCCAGCAGCCAAGATTATTCGGGCAGGAGGGACGAGCAGTACTTC
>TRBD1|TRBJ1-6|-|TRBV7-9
CASSGGGQDNSPLHF
TGTGCCAGCAGCGGAGGGGGACAGGATAATTCACCCCTCCACTTT
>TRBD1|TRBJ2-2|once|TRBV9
CASSGGGGTGWTGELFF
TGTGCCAGCAGCGGCGGCGGTGGGACAGGGTGGACCGGGGAGCTGTTTTTT
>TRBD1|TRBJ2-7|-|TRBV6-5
CASSTTDRESAEQYF
TGTGCCAGCAGTACAACGGACAGGGAGAGCGCCGAGCAGTACTTC
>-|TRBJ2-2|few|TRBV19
CASRVTGTGELFF
TGTGCCAGTAGGGTGACAGGTACCGGGGAGCTGTTTTTT
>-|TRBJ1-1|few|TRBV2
CASSEREEMNTEAFF
TGTGCCAGCAGTGAACGGGAGGAGATGAACACTGAAGCTTTCTTT
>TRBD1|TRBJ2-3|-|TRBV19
CASSDTGTESTDTQYF
TGTGCCAGTAGCGACACCGGGACAGAGAGCACAGATACGCAGTATTTT
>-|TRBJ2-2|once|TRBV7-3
CASSLGPRAGTGELFF
TGTGCCAGCAGCTTAGGCCCCCGGGCTGGCACCGGGGAGCTGTTTTTT
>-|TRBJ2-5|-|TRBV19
CASSPRGHNQETQYF
TGTGCCAGTAGTCCGAGAGGGCACAACCAAGAGACCCAGTACTTC
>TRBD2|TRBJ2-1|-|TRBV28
CASSLWERDSYNEQFF
TGTGCCAGCAGTCTTTGGGAGCGGGACTCCTACAATGAGCAGTTCTTC
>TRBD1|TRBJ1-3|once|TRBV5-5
CASRQNEGQGFSGNTIYF
TGTGCCAGCAGACAAAACGAGGGACAGGGCTTTTCTGGAAACACCATATATTTT
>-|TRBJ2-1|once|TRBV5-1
CASSLEELRLYNEQFF
TGCGCCAGCAGCTTGGAGGAATTGCGGTTATACAATGAGCAGTTCTTC
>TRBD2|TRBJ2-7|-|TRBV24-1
CATSDLQRGGGKQYF
TGTGCCACCAGTGATTTGCAGCGGGGGGGAGGTAAGCAGTACTTC
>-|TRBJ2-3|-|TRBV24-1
CATATASTDTQYF
TGTGCCACCGCGACAGCTAGCACAGATACGCAGTATTTT
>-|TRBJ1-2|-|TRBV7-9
CASRPIGFGTNYGYTF
TGTGCCAGCAGACCTATCGGGTTTGGCACTAACTATGGCTACACCTTC
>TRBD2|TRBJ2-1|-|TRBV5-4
CASSIYMGLALYNEQFF
TGTGCCAGCAGCATATATATGGGACTAGCGTTGTACAATGAGCAGTTCTTC
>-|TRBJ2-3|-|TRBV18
CASWAGPTDTQYF
TGTGCCTCCTGGGCAGGACCCACAGATACGCAGTATTTT
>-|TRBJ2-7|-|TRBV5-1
CASSLGPGASRKSEQYF
TGCGCCAGCAGCTTGGGACCTGGGGCTAGTAGGAAAAGCGAGCAGTACTTC
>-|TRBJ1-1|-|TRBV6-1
CASSEGGTAFF
TGTGCCAGCAGTGAAGGGGGTACGGCTTTCTTT
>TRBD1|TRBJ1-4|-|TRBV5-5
CASSPRALTGSQEKLFF
TGTGCCAGCAGCCCCCGAGCCTTGACAGGGAGCCAAGAAAAACTGTTTTTT
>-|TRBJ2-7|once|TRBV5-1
CASSSVGNEQYF
TGCGCCAGCAGTTCGGTCGGGAACGAGCAGTACTTC
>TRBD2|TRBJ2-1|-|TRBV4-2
CASSFRLAGGNNEQFF
TGTGCCAGCAGCTTTCGACTAGCGGGAGGGAACAATGAGCAGTTCTTC
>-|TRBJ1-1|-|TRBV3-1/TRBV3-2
CASSHLQGNTEAFF
TGTGCCAGCAGCCATCTACAGGGTAACACTGAAGCTTTCTTT
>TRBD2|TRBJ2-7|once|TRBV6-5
CASGAGRGVDYEQYF
TGTGCCAGCGGGGCGGGTCGGGGGGTTGACTACGAGCAGTACTTC
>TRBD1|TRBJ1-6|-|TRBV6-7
CASSPDREVTPYNSPLHF
TGTGCCAGCAGTCCGGACAGGGAGGTAACTCCCTATAATTCACCCCTCCACTTT
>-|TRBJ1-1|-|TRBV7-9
CASSSREPSGAFF
TGTGCCAGCAGCTCCCGGGAGCCTAGCGGAGCTTTCTTT
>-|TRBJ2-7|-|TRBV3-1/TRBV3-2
CASSQGLVGPEQYF
TGTGCCAGCAGCCAAGGGCTAGTGGGGCCCGAGCAGTACTTC
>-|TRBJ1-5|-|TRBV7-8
CASSPLWGLGEDQPQHF
TGTGCCAGCAGCCCCCTGTGGGGGCTGGGAGAGGATCAGCCCCAGCATTTT
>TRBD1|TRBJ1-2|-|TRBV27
CASSTAPTGNGYTF
TGTGCCAGCAGTACCGCCCCGACAGGGAATGGCTACACCTTC
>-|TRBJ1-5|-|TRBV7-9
CASSLENSNQPQHF
TGTGCCAGCAGCTTAGAAAATAGCAATCAGCCCCAGCATTTT
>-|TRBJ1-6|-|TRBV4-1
CASSQWAGAFSYNSPLHF
TGCGCCAGCAGCCAATGGGCCGGGGCCTTCTCCTATAATTCACCCCTCCACTTT
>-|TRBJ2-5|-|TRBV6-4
CASGQEQETQYF
TGTGCCAGCGGACAAGAGCAAGAGACCCAGTACTTC
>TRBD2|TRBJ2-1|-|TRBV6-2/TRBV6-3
CASSPRGGPYNEQFF
TGTGCCAGCAGTCCGCGGGGGGGGCCCTACAATGAGCAGTTCTTC
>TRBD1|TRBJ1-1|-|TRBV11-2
CASSLTGTRRGMNTEAFF
TGTGCCAGCAGCCTCACTGGGACCCGCAGGGGGATGAACACTGAAGCTTTCTTT
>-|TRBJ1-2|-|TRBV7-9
CASSLYGDYGYTF
TGTGCCAGCAGCTTATACGGGGACTATGGCTACACCTTC
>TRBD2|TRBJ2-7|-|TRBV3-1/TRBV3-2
CASSQDALAVSYEQYF
TGTGCCAGCAGCCAAGACGCACTAGCGGTCTCCTACGAGCAGTACTTC
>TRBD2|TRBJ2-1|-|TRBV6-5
CATQTSGSYNEQFF
TGTGCCACCCAAACTAGCGGGAGTTACAATGAGCAGTTCTTC
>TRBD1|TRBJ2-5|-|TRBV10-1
CASSDVGTGGETQYF
TGCGCCAGCAGTGATGTTGGGACAGGGGGAGAGACCCAGTACTTC
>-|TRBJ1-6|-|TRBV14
CASSPGPTWVYNSPLHF
TGTGCCAGCAGCCCGGGCCCCACATGGGTTTATAATTCACCCCTCCACTTT
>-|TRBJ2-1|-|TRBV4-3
CASSQDPVRNEQFF
TGCGCCAGCAGCCAAGACCCCGTGCGGAATGAGCAGTTCTTC
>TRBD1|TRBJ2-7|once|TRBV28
CAISGQGIIYEQYF
TGTGCCATCTCCGGACAGGGGATAATCTACGAGCAGTACTTC
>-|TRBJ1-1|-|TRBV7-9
CASPSEEGNTEAFF
TGTGCCAGCCCGAGCGAGGAAGGCAACACTGAAGCTTTCTTT
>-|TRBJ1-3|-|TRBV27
CASKPRGSGNTIYF
TGTGCCAGCAAACCTCGGGGCTCTGGAAACACCATATATTTT
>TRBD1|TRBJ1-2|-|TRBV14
CASSQEGRGLYGYTF
TGTGCCAGCAGCCAAGAAGGCAGGGGGTTGTATGGCTACACCTTC